This T cell receptor beta chain was obtained from a study of T cells in Graves' hyperthyroidism and ophthalmopathy (dated by TCRdb to about 2019). In the study overall: Peripheral blood was collected at initial diagnosis, before any treatment. According to the paper, TCR Vbeta CDR3 sequencing was carried out on more than 120 peripheral blood samples, which came from more than 40 ophthalmopathy, 75 or so hyperthyroidism and roughly 17 progressor patients. Prospective prediction of ophthalmopathy was tested in an independent validation cohort consisting of some 19 hyperthyroidism patients and approximately 16 patients who later progressed to ophthalmopathy. After sampling, hyperthyroidism patients received methimazole starting at 30 mg daily, and ophthalmopathy patients received high-dose intravenous methylprednisolone. To identify distinguishing TCR V-J signatures, a discovery cohort of 100 or so patients was used, comprising 43 with Graves' ophthalmopathy and around 60 with stable Graves' hyperthyroidism. The study also compared thyroid tissue and blood T-cell repertoires from about six Graves' hyperthyroidism patients. The 95 to 100 discovery patients were randomly divided into training and test sets at a 7:3 ratio. The research as a whole found: A 13 V-J signature model separated ophthalmopathy from stable hyperthyroidism, with about 88% sensitivity and 81.08% specificity in cross-validation and 80%/75% in testing. Sample size was not statistically predetermined, and blinding of investigators to group allocation was not performed. In validation, progression to ophthalmopathy was predicted by the model with about 70% sensitivity and approximately 78% specificity, a median of roughly six months before onset. Blood samples also contained most of the expanded thyroid clonotypes (frequency above 0.001), which suggests that blood repertoires may reflect thyroid immune responses.

V sheds 1 base and J sheds 3 bases, leaving 13 bases between their ends. The CDR3 covers 14 residues, taking in both the cysteine and the phenylalanine. Here the CDR3 DNA is all that survives: 42 bases in frame from base 1. The germline V gene (reference sequence) provides CDR1 DFQATT and CDR2 SNEGSKA. In this sample, this clonotype turned up a few times. Its antigen is still unknown. No much larger clone is present one base from it, and per-base qualities are unavailable. The TCR beta CDR3 regions were amplified from the RNA transcripts. A first-round RT-PCR of the TCR CDR3 used the HTBI primer set with the Qiagen OneStep RT-PCR kit. A second multiplex PCR round built the libraries, followed by size selection and purification. The libraries were sequenced on an Illumina HiSeq2000 using paired-end 100 bp reads. The original pipeline was this. SOAPnuke was used to process the raw data, throwing out any read that contained adapters or uncalled bases, had a mean Phred below 15, or lacked an exact constant-primer or identifier match. High-quality paired reads were merged using COPE v1.2.5, and each unique nucleotide sequence was defined as a clonotype. MiTCR v1.1 was used to align clonotypes to the IMGT TRBV, TRBD and TRBJ reference segments. Only V-J combinations with frequency above 0.0001, covering approximately 99% of repertoires, were analysed. A TCS score was defined as the ratio of F50 (clonal expansion) to E x V (chaos), with BLOSUM62-based TCRdist applied between CDR3 peptides within each V-J. Welch's t-statistics and random forest reduced roughly 500 V-J features to some 14, which were used in a naive Bayes classifier (R e1071). TCRdb reran the public reads through fastp at Q25 and MiXCR, keeping productive beta chains. When rows share a CDR3 protein, they turn into one entry using the most common DNA and genes. These V and J calls derive from TCRdb rather than the authors' analysis. The table for this sample lists about 480,000 distinct CDR3 sequences; roughly an eighth of them were counted only once. 15% to 20% of the sample belongs to the ten largest clones.

Graves' hyperthyroidism was defined as stable when no progression to ophthalmopathy occurred over 18 months of follow-up. Hyperthyroidism patients were newly diagnosed, had a disease duration of under 2 months, and were aged 18 to 65 years. Any patient with an uncontrolled infection, another autoimmune disease, pregnancy or lactation was excluded. Diagnoses were established on the basis of clinical symptoms, serum thyroxine and TRAb, thyroid ultrasound, and orbital computed tomography. PBMCs were isolated from about 9.2 ml of fresh peripheral blood by Ficoll-Paque density gradient centrifugation. Total RNA was extracted with Trizol reagent, and quality was checked on an Agilent 2100 Bioanalyzer.

The receptor was isolated from a woman between 18 and 29 years old with Graves' hyperthyroidism. What was sequenced was blood. Recombination connected TRBV20-1 to TRBJ2-7; a confident D gene designation cannot be given. This receptor carries the CDR3 CSARVAQTYYEQYF. The DNA sequence reads TGCAGTGCTAGAGTAGCACAGACTTACTACGAGCAGTACTTC.